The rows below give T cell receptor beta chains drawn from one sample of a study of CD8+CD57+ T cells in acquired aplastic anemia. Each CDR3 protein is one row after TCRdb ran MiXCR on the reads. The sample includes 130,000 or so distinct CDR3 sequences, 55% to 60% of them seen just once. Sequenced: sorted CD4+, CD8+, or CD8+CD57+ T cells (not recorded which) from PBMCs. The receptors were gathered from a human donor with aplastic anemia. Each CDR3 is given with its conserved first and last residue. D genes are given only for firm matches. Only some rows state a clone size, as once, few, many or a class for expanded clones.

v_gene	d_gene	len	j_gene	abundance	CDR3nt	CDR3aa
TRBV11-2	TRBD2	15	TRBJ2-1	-	TGTGCCAGCAGCTCACTAGCGGGGGAAACGATTGAGCAGTTCTTC	CASSSLAGETIEQFF
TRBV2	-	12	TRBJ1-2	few	TGTGCCAGCAGTGAAGTTGACTATGGCTACACCTTC	CASSEVDYGYTF
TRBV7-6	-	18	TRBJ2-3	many	TGTGCCAGCAGCTTCGATCGAACTGGGACCGCTTACACAGATACGCAGTATTTT	CASSFDRTGTAYTDTQYF
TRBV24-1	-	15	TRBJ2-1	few	TGTGCCACCAGTGGCCTAGAGGCTTCCTACAATGAGCAGTTCTTC	CATSGLEASYNEQFF
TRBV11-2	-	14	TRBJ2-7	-	TGTGCCAGCAGCTTTATGGTTCTGCAATCCGAGCAGTACTTC	CASSFMVLQSEQYF
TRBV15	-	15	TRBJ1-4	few	TGTGCCACCAGCAGTCCCCAGGAGCTTAATGAAAAACTGTTTTTT	CATSSPQELNEKLFF
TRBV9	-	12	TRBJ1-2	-	TGTGCCAGCGGTTCCAGGGTCTATGGCTACACCTTC	CASGSRVYGYTF
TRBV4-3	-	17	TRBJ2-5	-	TGCGCCAGCAGCCAAGATCGAGTCGGGGAGGCCACAGAGACCCAGTACTTC	CASSQDRVGEATETQYF
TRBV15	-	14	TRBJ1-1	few	TGTGCCACCAGCAGAGGGTACAGGGAGACTGAAGCTTTCTTT	CATSRGYRETEAFF
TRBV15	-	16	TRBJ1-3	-	TGTGCCACCAGCACAGGACGGGTTGTCTCTGGAAACACCATATATTTT	CATSTGRVVSGNTIYF
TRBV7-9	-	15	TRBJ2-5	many	TGTGCCAGCATGGGCACAGGAACGTACCAAGAGACCCAGTACTTC	CASMGTGTYQETQYF
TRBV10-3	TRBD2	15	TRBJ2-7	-	TGTGCCATCAGTGAATGGCGGGAGGGCACCGGGGAGCTGTACTTC	CAISEWREGTGELYF
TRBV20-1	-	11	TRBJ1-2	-	TGCAGTGCTAGTCCTTCAATGGGCTACACCTTC	CSASPSMGYTF
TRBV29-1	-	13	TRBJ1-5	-	TGCAGCGTACTGACCTCGGACATTCAGCCCCAGCATTTT	CSVLTSDIQPQHF
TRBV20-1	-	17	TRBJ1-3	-	TGCAGTGCTGTCGAGGGGACGGGGTTCTCTCTGGGAAACACCATATATTTT	CSAVEGTGFSLGNTIYF
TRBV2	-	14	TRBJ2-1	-	TGTGCCAGCCACCGTATCAATAGGATAGATGAGCAGTTCTTC	CASHRINRIDEQFF
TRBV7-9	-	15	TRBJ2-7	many	TGTGCCAGCAGCTTAGTCACCGGGGACGGGATCGAGCAGTACTTC	CASSLVTGDGIEQYF
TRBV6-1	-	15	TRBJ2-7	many	TGTGCCAGCAGTGTCGGCGAGGGGAGCTCCTACGAGCAGTACTTC	CASSVGEGSSYEQYF
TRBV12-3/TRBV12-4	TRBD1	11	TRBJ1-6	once	TGTGCCAGCAGTAGGGGGACAGACCTCCACTTT	CASSRGTDLHF
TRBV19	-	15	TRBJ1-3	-	TGTGCCAGTACTCCCAGGACAGACTCTGGAAACACCATATATTTT	CASTPRTDSGNTIYF
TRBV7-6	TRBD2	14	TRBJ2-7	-	TGTGCTAGCGTACTAGCGGCAAGCTCCTACGAGCAGTACTTC	CASVLAASSYEQYF
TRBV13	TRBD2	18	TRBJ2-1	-	TGTGCCAGCACGCACCTCCCGTCTATGACTAGCGGGTTCAATGAGCAGTTCTTC	CASTHLPSMTSGFNEQFF
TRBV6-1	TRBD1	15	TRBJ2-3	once	TGTGCCAGCAGTCCCCGGACAGGGGTGACAGATACGCAGTATTTT	CASSPRTGVTDTQYF
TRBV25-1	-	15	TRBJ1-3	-	TGTGCCAGCAGTGAACCGACATCCTCTGGAAACACCATATATTTT	CASSEPTSSGNTIYF
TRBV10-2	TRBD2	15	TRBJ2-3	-	TGCGCCAGCAGTGATGAGCTAGCGGCTGGGGATACGCAGTATTTT	CASSDELAAGDTQYF
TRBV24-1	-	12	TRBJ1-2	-	TGTGCCACCAGTGAGTGGGCTTATGGCTACACCTTC	CATSEWAYGYTF
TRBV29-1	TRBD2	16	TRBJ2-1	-	TGCAGCGTTGACGAGGGACTAGCGATCACCTACAATGAGCAGTTCTTC	CSVDEGLAITYNEQFF
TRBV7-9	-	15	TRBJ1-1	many	TGTGCCAGCATTTCCGGGGGGGGCTTGAACACTGAAGCTTTCTTT	CASISGGGLNTEAFF
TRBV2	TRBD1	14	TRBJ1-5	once	TGTGCCAGCAGGGGACAGGGGAGGAATCAGCCCCAGCATTTT	CASRGQGRNQPQHF
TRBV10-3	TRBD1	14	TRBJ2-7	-	TGTGCCATCAGCTTAGGGGACAGGGGGTACGAGCAGTACTTC	CAISLGDRGYEQYF
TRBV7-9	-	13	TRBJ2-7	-	TGTGCCAGCAGCTCGAGCGGAACAGGCGAGCAGTACTTC	CASSSSGTGEQYF
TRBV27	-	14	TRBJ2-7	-	TGTGCCAGCAGTTCCCGGGACCAGTCTACGGAGCAGTACTTC	CASSSRDQSTEQYF
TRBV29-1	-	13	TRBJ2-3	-	TGCAGCGTTGATAAGGGCCACACAGATACGCAGTATTTT	CSVDKGHTDTQYF
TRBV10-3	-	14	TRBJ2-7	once	TGTGCCTCCATGGTCGGGCAGGGGTTCAACGAGCAGTACTTC	CASMVGQGFNEQYF
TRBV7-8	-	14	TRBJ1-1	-	TGTGCCAGCAGCTTACTTGGACGGAACACTGAAGCTTTCTTT	CASSLLGRNTEAFF